This T cell receptor beta chain came from a study of post-analysis software for immune sequencing data. In its sample, this clonotype was seen a few times. What it recognizes is unknown. Study-wide results and caveats: In patients, TRBV5-6, TRBV5-1 and TRBV20-1 belonged to four or five TRBV segments found more frequently than in controls.

Tagging with unique molecular identifiers was a feature of the TCR beta cDNA libraries. A single record per CDR3 protein comes from TCRdb applying MiXCR to the PCR reads. The data show around 770,000 distinct CDR3 sequences, with 46% seen just once and approximately 5% held by the top ten. The junction had 17 bases not matched to a gene; V was cut back by 4 bases and J by 5 bases. Germline lookup yields CDR1 SQVTM and CDR2 ANQGSEA. This CDR3 contains 17 residues. The receptor was derived from a girl aged 5-17 years with multiple sclerosis. The sample comprised blood. The J gene is TRBJ2-1, the V gene TRBV29-1; 7 nucleotides agree with TRBD2. CDR3 sequence reads: CSVAGGAATKRNNEQFF. CDR3 bases: TGCAGCGTTGCGGGGGGAGCGGCTACCAAACGAAACAATGAGCAGTTCTTC.